Listed below are T cell receptor beta chains from one sample, sequenced in a study of immune evolution from preneoplasia to lung adenocarcinoma. Libraries were prepared by immunoSEQ multiplex PCR; TCRdb keeps only in-frame clonotypes and omits some of them. This table has about 3,000 clones, about 80% appearing once. The sequenced material came from FFPE adjacent normal lung tissue. The receptors shown here come from a person aged 70 to 85 with lung adenocarcinoma. CDR3s include the opening cysteine and the closing phenylalanine or tryptophan. Fields, in order: clone size, V gene, J gene, D gene, CDR3 protein, CDR3 DNA. D genes are given only for firm matches. The size field is filled for only some rows; it gives once, few, many or a size class.

size: NA; V: TRBV29-1; J: TRBJ2-1; D: TRBD2; CDR3: CSVEQSGMSEQFF; DNA: TGCAGCGTTGAACAGAGCGGGATGAGTGAGCAGTTCTTC
size: NA; V: TRBV4-1; J: TRBJ2-7; D: TRBD2; CDR3: CASSQTSGLSNEQYF; DNA: TGCGCCAGCAGCCAGACTAGCGGTCTTTCCAACGAGCAGTACTTC
size: NA; V: TRBV20-1; J: TRBJ2-7; D: NA; CDR3: CSAITGNEQYF; DNA: TGCAGTGCTATAACAGGGAACGAGCAGTACTTC
size: NA; V: TRBV6-1; J: TRBJ2-7; D: NA; CDR3: CASSETYKGYEQYF; DNA: TGTGCCAGCAGTGAAACCTACAAGGGCTACGAGCAGTACTTC
size: NA; V: TRBV15; J: TRBJ1-1; D: NA; CDR3: CATSRDGAPNEAFF; DNA: TGTGCCACCAGCAGAGATGGCGCACCTAATGAAGCTTTCTTT
size: NA; V: TRBV7-2; J: TRBJ2-1; D: TRBD2; CDR3: CASSLYTSGNEQFF; DNA: TGTGCCAGCAGCTTATATACTAGCGGCAATGAGCAGTTCTTC
size: few; V: TRBV7-7; J: TRBJ2-2; D: TRBD1; CDR3: CASSDRATGELFF; DNA: TGTGCTAGCAGTGACAGGGCCACCGGGGAGCTGTTTTTT
size: NA; V: TRBV6-1; J: TRBJ2-3; D: NA; CDR3: CASSDPTSDTQYF; DNA: TGTGCCAGCAGTGATCCGACGTCAGATACGCAGTATTTT
size: NA; V: TRBV28; J: TRBJ2-2; D: NA; CDR3: CASSPGRLMVNTGELFF; DNA: TGTGCCAGCAGTCCGGGAAGGCTTATGGTCAACACCGGGGAGCTGTTTTTT
size: NA; V: TRBV29-1; J: TRBJ2-5; D: NA; CDR3: CSVAGEETQYF; DNA: TGCAGCGTTGCGGGGGAGGAGACCCAGTACTTC
size: NA; V: TRBV11-2; J: TRBJ2-2; D: TRBD2; CDR3: CASSWEGRRGGELFF; DNA: TGTGCCAGCAGCTGGGAGGGCCGGCGCGGCGGGGAGCTGTTTTTT
size: NA; V: TRBV7-2; J: TRBJ1-2; D: NA; CDR3: CASSPRGSYSNYGYTF; DNA: TGTGCCAGCAGCCCCCGGGGGTCCTACTCTAACTATGGCTACACCTTC
size: NA; V: TRBV19; J: TRBJ2-7; D: NA; CDR3: CASSMGSYEQYF; DNA: TGTGCCAGTAGTATGGGTTCCTACGAGCAGTACTTC
size: NA; V: TRBV6-4; J: TRBJ1-6; D: NA; CDR3: CASSDTWGNSPLHF; DNA: TGTGCCAGCAGTGATACGTGGGGTAATTCACCCCTCCACTTT
size: NA; V: TRBV4-2; J: TRBJ2-7; D: TRBD1; CDR3: CASSQEDTGGVYEQYF; DNA: TGTGCCAGCAGCCAAGAAGATACAGGGGGCGTCTACGAGCAGTACTTC
size: NA; V: TRBV28; J: TRBJ2-7; D: TRBD1; CDR3: CASSRTGGTYEQYF; DNA: TGTGCCAGCAGTAGGACAGGAGGAACGTACGAGCAGTACTTC
size: NA; V: TRBV9; J: TRBJ2-3; D: TRBD2; CDR3: CASSPQTSGRSDTQYF; DNA: TGTGCCAGCAGCCCGCAGACTAGCGGGAGGTCAGATACGCAGTATTTT
size: NA; V: TRBV6-5; J: TRBJ2-3; D: TRBD2; CDR3: CASSPGTSSFDTQYF; DNA: TGTGCCAGCAGCCCCGGGACTAGCTCTTTCGATACGCAGTATTTT
size: NA; V: TRBV5-4; J: TRBJ1-1; D: NA; CDR3: CASSLGGVGGTEAFF; DNA: TGTGCCAGCAGCTTGGGAGGGGTAGGTGGCACTGAAGCTTTCTTT
size: NA; V: TRBV13; J: TRBJ2-5; D: NA; CDR3: CASSADRDMGETQYF; DNA: TGTGCCAGCAGCGCCGACCGGGACATGGGGGAGACCCAGTACTTC
size: NA; V: TRBV11-2; J: TRBJ2-7; D: NA; CDR3: CASSSILGLEQYF; DNA: TGTGCCAGCAGCTCAATACTCGGACTGGAGCAGTACTTC
size: NA; V: TRBV7-6; J: TRBJ2-3; D: NA; CDR3: CASSLGGGGLLQYF; DNA: TGTGCCAGCAGCTTGGGGGGCGGCGGGCTATTGCAGTATTTT
size: NA; V: TRBV11-2; J: TRBJ2-4; D: TRBD1; CDR3: CASSLVSGGWAKNIQYF; DNA: TGTGCCAGCAGCTTAGTTTCAGGGGGCTGGGCCAAAAACATTCAGTACTTC
size: NA; V: TRBV11-2; J: TRBJ2-3; D: TRBD1; CDR3: CASSLRQGVTDTQYF; DNA: TGTGCCAGCAGCTTAAGACAGGGGGTAACAGATACGCAGTATTTT
size: large; V: TRBV9; J: TRBJ1-3; D: NA; CDR3: CASSAQDLGNTIYF; DNA: TGTGCCAGCAGCGCTCAGGACCTCGGAAACACCATATATTTT
size: few; V: TRBV6-1; J: TRBJ1-1; D: NA; CDR3: CASSETGRGTEAFF; DNA: TGTGCCAGCAGTGAAACAGGTCGAGGCACTGAAGCTTTCTTT
size: NA; V: TRBV6-5; J: TRBJ1-4; D: TRBD1; CDR3: CASSLQGNTEKLFF; DNA: TGTGCCAGCAGCCTACAGGGGAATACTGAAAAACTGTTTTTT
size: NA; V: TRBV27; J: TRBJ2-1; D: NA; CDR3: CASSLGVTDNEQFF; DNA: TGTGCCAGCAGTTTAGGGGTGACAGACAATGAGCAGTTCTTC
size: NA; V: TRBV7-2; J: TRBJ1-2; D: NA; CDR3: CASSLGGGRLTF; DNA: TGTGCCAGCAGCTTAGGCGGGGGACGGCTTACCTTC
size: NA; V: TRBV4-2; J: TRBJ1-5; D: TRBD1; CDR3: CASSRDREVQPQHF; DNA: TGTGCCAGCAGTCGGGACAGGGAGGTTCAGCCCCAGCATTTT
size: NA; V: TRBV27; J: TRBJ1-2; D: NA; CDR3: CASSFEENYGYTF; DNA: TGTGCCAGCAGTTTTGAGGAGAACTATGGCTACACCTTC
size: NA; V: TRBV18; J: TRBJ2-2; D: NA; CDR3: CASSPLDTNTGELFF; DNA: TGTGCCAGCTCACCATTAGACACGAACACCGGGGAGCTGTTTTTT
size: NA; V: TRBV10-2; J: TRBJ2-7; D: TRBD1; CDR3: CASSRDSTYEQYF; DNA: TGCGCCAGCAGCAGGGACAGCACCTACGAGCAGTACTTC
size: NA; V: TRBV7-6; J: TRBJ2-3; D: TRBD2; CDR3: CASSETSGGNTDTQYF; DNA: TGTGCCAGCAGCGAGACTAGCGGGGGTAACACAGATACGCAGTATTTT
size: NA; V: TRBV7-6; J: TRBJ2-5; D: NA; CDR3: CASSLGTLEGETQYF; DNA: TGTGCCAGCAGCTTAGGGACTCTCGAGGGGGAGACCCAGTACTTC
size: NA; V: TRBV6-1; J: TRBJ1-5; D: TRBD1; CDR3: CASSRDSNQPQHF; DNA: TGTGCCAGCAGCCGGGACAGTAATCAGCCCCAGCATTTT
size: NA; V: TRBV7-9; J: TRBJ2-3; D: NA; CDR3: CASSLALGDLTDTQYF; DNA: TGTGCCAGCAGCTTAGCGCTCGGAGATTTAACAGATACGCAGTATTTT
size: NA; V: TRBV5-4; J: TRBJ1-1; D: NA; CDR3: CASSLEVRQGNTEAFF; DNA: TGTGCCAGCAGCTTGGAAGTTAGGCAGGGTAACACTGAAGCTTTCTTT
size: NA; V: TRBV4-1; J: TRBJ2-7; D: TRBD1; CDR3: CASSQDRQGAQYEQYF; DNA: TGCGCCAGCAGCCAAGACCGACAGGGGGCACAATACGAGCAGTACTTC
size: once; V: TRBV6-6; J: TRBJ1-4; D: NA; CDR3: CASRWDGGDNEKLFF; DNA: TGTGCCAGCAGATGGGACGGAGGAGATAATGAAAAACTGTTTTTT
size: once; V: TRBV7-2; J: TRBJ2-7; D: NA; CDR3: CASSPYYEQYF; DNA: TGTGCCAGCAGCCCTTATTACGAGCAGTACTTC
size: NA; V: TRBV11-3; J: TRBJ2-7; D: NA; CDR3: CASSLDVGYEQYF; DNA: TGTGCCAGCAGCTTAGATGTCGGGTACGAGCAGTACTTC
size: NA; V: TRBV7-3; J: TRBJ1-1; D: NA; CDR3: CASSLTGNTEAFF; DNA: TGTGCCAGCAGCTTAACGGGGAACACTGAAGCTTTCTTT